This TCR beta chain stems from a study of blood T cells in healthy people across ages. It was with a sample-barcoded 5' primer and a J-beta primer mix that a second PCR of about 6 to 12 cycles was run. One entry per CDR3 protein, called by TCRdb with MiXCR from the 5' RACE reads. The table records hundreds of thousands of distinct CDR3 sequences, roughly 25% of them present only once. These records were also assigned to another study, of T cells of mothers and their children.

The clonotype comes from a boy younger than 18 in good health. Sequencing was carried out using blood.

The CDR3 spells CASNDSGGRTDTQYF. CDR3 nucleotide sequence: TGCGCCAGCAACGATAGCGGGGGGCGCACAGATACGCAGTATTTT. This rearrangement joins TRBV5-1 to TRBJ2-3; 10 bases align to TRBD2. V shed 6 bases and J 1 base; nucleotides not matched to a gene: 5. The CDR3 loop spans 15 amino acids. Germline V CDR1 and CDR2: SGHRS, YFSETQ.